A single sample gave rise to the 31 T cell receptor beta chains below, sequenced in a study of cytomegalovirus exposure and HLA in healthy donors (dated by TCRdb to the late 2010s). The library relied on the immunoSEQ multiplex PCR assay. A mixture of 60 forward primers for TCR Vbeta segments and 13 reverse primers for TCR Jbeta segments was used in the multiplex PCR. The table was pulled from immuneACCESS by TCRdb, which kept in-frame rearrangements only. Such tables lose some clones; where checked, under half of the loss comes from unresolved V genes, and the rest has no known cause. The data table for this sample lists roughly 120,000 clones. Approximately 1% of the sample is held by the ten biggest clonotypes. Sequencing was performed on PBMCs. These receptors were taken from a man aged 18 to 30 in good health and CMV-seronegative.

This chain links TRBV15 with TRBJ1-1; 7 bases match TRBD1. Germline V CDR1 and CDR2: LNHNV, YYDKDF (reference sequence). The CDR3 contains 17 residues. V dropped 1 base and J dropped 0; count of bases not matched to a gene: 8. The chain's CDR3 is CATSRGQTGRMNTEAFF. Written as DNA, the CDR3 is TGTGCCACCAGCAGAGGTCAGACAGGGCGAATGAACACTGAAGCTTTCTTT.

The chain is built from TRBV4-1 and TRBJ1-1, with D possibly being TRBD1 (5 bases). Germline CDR1 is MGHRA and CDR2 is YSYEKL. The CDR3 has 14 residues. The germline V and J ends were trimmed by 1 base and 3 bases, with 9 bases remaining between them. The CDR3 here is CASSQGRADTEAFF. CDR3 DNA sequence: TGCGCCAGCAGCCAAGGCAGGGCAGACACTGAAGCTTTCTTT.

The rearrangement joins TRBV28 to TRBJ2-5; D gene ambiguous. CDR3 length: 14 residues. V was pared by 2 bases and J by 4 bases, with 11 bases between. Germline assignment: CDR1 MDHEN and CDR2 SYDVKM. The CDR3 DNA is TGTGCCAGCAGTTTAGTCATGAGGCGAGAGACCCAGTACTTC. Amino acids: CASSLVMRRETQYF.

The gene calls are TRBV5-4 and TRBJ1-4; TRBD1 matches 8 bases. V gave up 0 bases and J gave up 7 bases; unmatched junction bases: 11. The CDR3 totals 17 residues. Germline V gives CDR1 SGHNT, CDR2 YYREEE (reference sequence). CDR3 in amino acids: CASSLAGPGGVGEKLFF. CDR3 DNA: TGTGCCAGCAGCTTGGCGGGGCCAGGGGGCGTAGGTGAAAAACTGTTTTTT.

The chain is built from TRBV28 and TRBJ1-1; D is unresolved. CDR3 length: 13 amino acids. Between the trimmed V and J ends, which lost 3 bases and 0 bases, there was a span of 5 bases. Germline V CDR1 and CDR2: MDHEN, SYDVKM. CDR3 coding DNA: TGTGCCAGCAGTTTTCCGGTGAACACTGAAGCTTTCTTT. It yields the protein CASSFPVNTEAFF.

V is TRBV9 and J is TRBJ1-6; D is ambiguous. Trimming removed 0 bases at V and 7 bases at J, with 5 bases between. The V gene's germline CDR1 is SGDLS and CDR2 YYNGEE. This CDR3 has 13 amino acids. The DNA for the CDR3 is TGTGCCAGCAGCGTAGAGAGGAATTCACCCCTCCACTTT. Amino acids: CASSVERNSPLHF.

This sequence joins TRBV6-5 and TRBJ2-7; 8 bases match TRBD2. Germline trimming cut 2 bases from V and 4 bases from J; bases unmatched to any gene: 10. Germline CDR1 is MNHEY and CDR2 is SVGAGI. The CDR3 totals 16 residues. The CDR3 coding sequence is TGTGCCAGCAGTTACGTCGGGGGGACTAGGATATACGAGCAGTACTTC. Its protein product is CASSYVGGTRIYEQYF.

The rearrangement links TRBV5-1 to TRBJ2-1, with a weak D call TRBD2 (5 bases). This CDR3 spans 17 amino acids. The V end was cut by 0 bases, the J end by 4 bases, with 17 bases between. Germline CDR1 is SGHRS and CDR2 is YFSETQ. CDR3 amino acids: CASSLELRSGRYNEQFF. For the CDR3, the DNA is TGCGCCAGCAGCTTGGAATTGAGAAGCGGTAGGTACAATGAGCAGTTCTTC. Full variable domain (rest looked up from reference TRBV5-1 and TRBJ2-1): KAGVTQTPRYLIKTRGQQVTLSCSPISGHRSVSWYQQTPGQGLQFLFEYFSETQRNKGNFPGRFSGRQFSNSRSEMNVSTLELGDSALYLCASSLELRSGRYNEQFFGPGTRLTVL.

CDR3 residues: CAWSYKIQGKGYTF. CDR3 sequence (DNA): TGTGCCTGGAGTTACAAAATCCAGGGTAAGGGCTACACCTTC. The rearrangement joins TRBV30 to TRBJ1-2, with D perhaps TRBD1 (5 bases). The CDR3 loop spans 14 amino acids. V dropped 2 bases and J dropped 8 bases, with 18 bases sitting between them. CDR1 and CDR2 (germline): GTSNPN, SVGIG (reference sequence).

This sequence joins TRBV5-4 and TRBJ2-3; 10 positions match TRBD2. Germline-derived CDR1 and CDR2 are SGHNT and YYREEE (reference sequence). This CDR3 is built from 15 residues. Trimming took 0 bases from V and 4 from J; bases not matched to a gene: 2. The CDR3 coding sequence is TGTGCCAGCAGCTTGGGGCTAGCGGGAGCAGATACGCAGTATTTT. Residues: CASSLGLAGADTQYF.

CDR3 bases: TGTGCCAGCAGCTTAATACAGTCCTCGAGGGCTGAAGCTTTCTTT. It translates to CASSLIQSSRAEAFF. The rearrangement joins TRBV7-6 to TRBJ1-1; no clear D. This CDR3 region has 15 residues. CDR1 and CDR2 from the germline V gene are SGHVS and FNYEAQ. Trimming removed 2 bases from V and 6 bases from J, with 16 bases in between.

The chain links TRBV9 to TRBJ2-1, with 9 bases identical to TRBD2. The V and J ends lost 2 bases and 8 bases, in that order; junction bases with no gene match: 17. The CDR3 totals 18 residues. Germline CDR1 and CDR2: SGDLS and YYNGEE. The chain's CDR3 is CASSVGGTSSHLWDEQFF. The CDR3 DNA reads TGTGCCAGCAGCGTTGGGGGGACTAGCAGCCACCTTTGGGATGAGCAGTTCTTC.

About this clone itself: Other DNA sequences in this sample translate to the same CDR3. The chain combines TRBV5-1 with TRBJ2-5, with D maybe TRBD2 (5 bases). CDR1 and CDR2 (germline): SGHRS, YFSETQ. V dropped 1 base and J dropped 2 bases, with 6 bases sitting between them. This CDR3 has 13 residues. The CDR3 DNA reads TGCGCCAGCAGCTTGTCGGGGCAAGAGACCCAGTACTTC. It yields the protein CASSLSGQETQYF.

The chain is built from TRBV6-4 and TRBJ2-1; 10 nucleotides align to TRBD2. V dropped 5 bases and J dropped 7; count of bases not matched to a gene: 8. The germline CDR1 and CDR2 sequences are MRHNA and SNTAGT. This CDR3 has 15 amino acids. CDR3 residues: CASSRQSGGGNEQFF. The CDR3 nucleotides read TGTGCCAGCAGTCGACAGAGCGGGGGGGGGAATGAGCAGTTCTTC.

V and J are TRBV7-2 and TRBJ1-5; perhaps TRBD1 as D (6 bases). The CDR3 covers 15 residues. Germline CDR1 is SGHTA and CDR2 is FQGNSA. V dropped 1 base and J dropped 4 bases, with 11 bases sitting between them. CDR3 DNA: TGTGCCAGCAGCTTAGGAATCGGACAGAATCAGCCCCAGCATTTT. It yields the protein CASSLGIGQNQPQHF.

The chain combines TRBV28 with TRBJ1-1; D not resolved. Per germline, CDR1 MDHEN and CDR2 SYDVKM. The CDR3 extends over 10 amino acids. V was clipped by 7 bases and J by 5 bases, with 5 bases between them. As DNA, the CDR3 is TGTGCCAGCATTTCGACTGAAGCTTTCTTT. As protein: CASISTEAFF. Together with reference TRBV28 and TRBJ1-1, the CDR3 gives the full variable domain: DVKVTQSSRYLVKRTGEKVFLECVQDMDHENMFWYRQDPGLGLRLIYFSYDVKMKEKGDIPEGYSVSREKKERFSLILESASTNQTSMYLCASISTEAFFGQGTRLTVV.

The CDR3 loop reads CSVSGTSQKLTDTQYF. The CDR3, as DNA: TGCAGCGTTTCCGGGACTTCCCAAAAGTTAACAGATACGCAGTATTTT. The J gene is TRBJ2-3, the V gene TRBV29-1; a possible D gene is TRBD2 (6 bases). The CDR3 totals 16 residues. Trimming took off 5 bases at V and 3 bases at J, with 21 bases between the two ends. Germline loops: CDR1 SQVTM, CDR2 ANQGSEA.

The chain employs TRBV7-6 and TRBJ1-3; 8 bases are a match to TRBD1. Germline CDR1 SGHVS, CDR2 FNYEAQ. V lost 4 bases and J lost 4; bases outside the gene matches: 9. The length of the CDR3 is 16 residues. CDR3 amino acids: CASSSTGGQAGNTIYF. As DNA, the CDR3 is TGTGCCAGCAGCTCAACCGGGGGACAGGCGGGAAACACCATATATTTT.

J is TRBJ2-7 and V is TRBV4-2; D may be TRBD2 (5 bases). CDR1 and CDR2 (germline): LGHNA, YNFKEQ. Trimming stripped 1 base from V and 2 bases from J, with 18 bases between. The CDR3 has 17 residues. In nucleotides, the CDR3 is TGTGCCAGCAGCCAAGTCCCAAGATCCCCCGGGACCTACGAGCAGTACTTC. It codes for CASSQVPRSPGTYEQYF.

V is TRBV5-1 and J is TRBJ1-2; TRBD1 matches at 7 bases. The CDR3 has 14 amino acids. The ends lost 4 bases at V and 2 bases at J; junction bases unmatched: 5. Germline assignment: CDR1 SGHRS and CDR2 YFSETQ. CDR3 sequence: CASSPGQSNYGYTF. In nucleotides, the CDR3 is TGCGCCAGCAGCCCGGGACAGAGCAACTATGGCTACACCTTC.

The gene calls are TRBV7-3 and TRBJ2-5; 8 bases line up with TRBD1. The CDR3 loop spans 14 amino acids. Germline loops: CDR1 SGHTA, CDR2 FQGTGA. With 3 bases clipped from V and 5 bases from J, the junction kept 5 bases outside the gene matches. The CDR3 reads CASSFAGGWETQYF. CDR3 nucleotides: TGTGCCAGCAGCTTTGCAGGGGGCTGGGAGACCCAGTACTTC.

CDR3 in amino acids: CSVGLTGDTEAFF. The DNA for the CDR3 is TGCAGCGTTGGGCTGACAGGGGACACTGAAGCTTTCTTT. The rearrangement uses TRBV29-1 and TRBJ1-1; TRBD1 matches 8 bases. The V and J ends lost 4 bases and 3 bases, in that order; junction bases with no gene match: 4. This CDR3 spans 13 amino acids. Germline loops: CDR1 SQVTM, CDR2 ANQGSEA.

J is TRBJ1-3 and V is TRBV13; TRBD1 aligns across 8 bases. Germline values: CDR1 PRHDT, CDR2 FYEKMQ (reference sequence). J was trimmed by 1 base and V by 5 bases; bases with no gene match: 10. This CDR3 contains 17 residues. The CDR3 region has the DNA TGTGCCAGCAGCCCTCGACAGGGGCGCCAATCTGGAAACACCATATATTTT. It specifies CASSPRQGRQSGNTIYF.

The chain is built from TRBV9 and TRBJ1-1, with no clear D. The V gene's germline CDR1 is SGDLS and CDR2 YYNGEE. V was cut by 0 bases and J by 4 bases, with 19 bases left in between. The CDR3 spans 17 residues. CDR3 loop: CASSVAIAMTKGTEAFF. Here the CDR3 DNA reads TGTGCCAGCAGCGTAGCTATCGCGATGACAAAAGGCACTGAAGCTTTCTTT.

The CDR3 region has the DNA TGTGCCAGCAGTTACGGTAGCCAGCAGACCCAGTACTTC. It encodes CASSYGSQQTQYF. V usage is TRBV6-5 and J usage is TRBJ2-5; D is undetermined. Trimming shortened V by 2 bases and J by 6 bases, and 10 bases separated the two germline ends. CDR1 is MNHEY, CDR2 SVGAGI, per germline. The length of the CDR3 is 13 residues.

The chain employs TRBV29-1 and TRBJ2-7; tentatively, D is TRBD1 (6 bases). This CDR3 contains 13 residues. Germline V gene sequence: CDR1 SQVTM, CDR2 ANQGSEA. The V end lost 4 bases, the J end lost 2 bases, and 12 bases lay between the germline ends. The CDR3 region is CSVAGGVAYEQYF. The CDR3 DNA reads as TGCAGCGTTGCTGGGGGCGTGGCCTACGAGCAGTACTTC.

This chain uses TRBV27 with TRBJ1-5; weak D call: TRBD1 (6 bases). This CDR3 has 14 residues. The germline CDR1 and CDR2 sequences are MNHEY and SMNVEV (reference sequence). Trimming took off 5 bases at V and 5 bases at J, with 13 bases between the two ends. The CDR3 sequence is CASSPWTDYQPQHF. The CDR3 nucleotides read TGTGCCAGCAGTCCCTGGACAGACTATCAGCCCCAGCATTTT.

The chain recombines TRBV5-6 with TRBJ2-7, with 8 bases aligning to TRBD2. The germline CDR1 and CDR2 sequences are SGHDT and YYEEEE. The V segment lost 0 bases and the J segment 3 bases; nucleotides outside the gene matches: 5. CDR3 length equals 15 residues. The CDR3 region is CASSLGLAGFYEQYF. DNA for the CDR3: TGTGCCAGCAGCTTGGGCCTAGCGGGTTTCTACGAGCAGTACTTC.

V usage is TRBV10-3 and J usage is TRBJ1-2; 7 nucleotides agree with TRBD1. The CDR3 has 13 amino acids. Germline trimming cut 10 bases from V and 7 bases from J; bases unmatched to any gene: 12. Germline CDR1 is ENHRY and CDR2 is SYGVKD. The CDR3 DNA sequence: TGTGCCAGTTCGACAGGGATCTTCGTTGGCTACACCTTC. Residues: CASSTGIFVGYTF.

The chain carries TRBV19 and TRBJ1-5; 9 bases align to TRBD1. The CDR3 sequence is 16 residues long. Germline V lookup: CDR1 LNHDA, CDR2 SQIVND (reference sequence). V gave up 3 bases and J gave up 3 bases; unmatched junction bases: 6. CDR3 region: CASSMDRGPSNQPQHF. CDR3 sequence (DNA): TGTGCCAGTAGTATGGACAGGGGCCCATCCAATCAGCCCCAGCATTTT.

Written as DNA, the CDR3 is TGTGCCATCAGTGCCATGGGAGATCAGCCCCAGCATTTT. It codes for CAISAMGDQPQHF. The chain is built from TRBV10-3 and TRBJ1-5; no definite D call. The germline V gene has CDR1 ENHRY and CDR2 SYGVKD. With 4 bases removed from V and 5 bases from J, the gap between germline ends came to 9 bases. The CDR3 spans 13 residues.